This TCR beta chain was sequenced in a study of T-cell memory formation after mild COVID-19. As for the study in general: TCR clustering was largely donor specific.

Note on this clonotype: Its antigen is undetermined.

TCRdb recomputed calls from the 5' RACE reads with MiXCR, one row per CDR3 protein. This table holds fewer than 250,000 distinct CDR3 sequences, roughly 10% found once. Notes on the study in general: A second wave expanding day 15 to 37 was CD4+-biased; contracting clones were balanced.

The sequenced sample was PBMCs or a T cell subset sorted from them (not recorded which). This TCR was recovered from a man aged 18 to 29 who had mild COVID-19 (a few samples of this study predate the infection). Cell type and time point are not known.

As DNA, the CDR3 is TGTGCTAGTGGTTTGGTACCAGGGGGCGGTGGCTACACCTTC. Translated: CASGLVPGGGGYTF. The chain is built from TRBV12-5 and TRBJ1-2, with TRBD1 matching 8 bases. There are 14 residues in the CDR3. Germline lookup yields CDR1 LGHNT and CDR2 FRNRAP. The J segment lost 7 bases and the V segment lost 0 bases, leaving 4 bases of the junction unmatched. Full variable domain (remainder filled in from reference TRBV12-5 and TRBJ1-2): DARVTQTPRHKVTEMGQEVTMRCQPILGHNTVFWYRQTMMQGLELLAYFRNRAPLDDSGMPKDRFSAEMPDATLATLKIQPSEPRDSAVYFCASGLVPGGGGYTFGSGTRLTVV.